Following are 31 T cell receptor beta chains from one sample sequenced in a study of spatial heterogeneity in lung cancer. Findings of the study overall: Within tumors, counts of expanded alpha and beta TCRs tracked tumor mutation counts.

Antigens for these TCRs are unknown. As for time point: sample taken at primary tumor resection. Using its own MiXCR run on the 5' RACE reads, TCRdb lists one record per CDR3 protein. Here the sample spans 8,000 to 10,000 distinct CDR3 sequences, approximately 6.3% being singletons. The sequencing used lung tumor tissue, collected at surgery. These receptors all stem from a male donor with early-stage non-small cell lung cancer.

This clonotype was counted at least ten times. Since the library was made to target alpha chains, this beta chain is a stray read and its abundance is not meaningful. The CDR3 sequence is CASSQDSSVSEAFF. The CDR3 nucleotides read TGCGCCAGCAGCCAAGATAGTTCAGTATCTGAAGCTTTCTTT. This chain uses TRBV4-1 with TRBJ1-1; D ambiguous. V lost 0 bases to trimming and J lost 6 bases, with 11 bases between them. CDR3 size: 14 residues. CDR1 is MGHRA, CDR2 YSYEKL, per germline.

The table lists this clonotype with many counts. A library prepared for alpha chains yielded this beta chain as an off-target read; its size is of little meaning. This chain links TRBV4-2 with TRBJ1-5, with TRBD1 matching over 7 bases. CDR1 and CDR2 from the germline V gene are LGHNA and YNFKEQ. The ends lost 1 base at V and 4 bases at J; junction bases unmatched: 7. The CDR3 contains 16 residues. The CDR3 loop reads CASSQASGQYNQPQHF. The CDR3 DNA sequence: TGTGCCAGCAGCCAAGCCTCGGGACAGTATAATCAGCCCCAGCATTTT.

As to this clonotype: This beta chain was picked up by a library intended for alpha chains and is off target, so its count carries little meaning. The rearrangement joins TRBV7-6 to TRBJ2-5; D is perhaps TRBD1 (5 bases). This CDR3 has 16 amino acids. Looked up from germline, CDR1 is SGHVS and CDR2 is FNYEAQ. V was cut by 5 bases and J by 5 bases, with 21 bases left in between. Here the CDR3 DNA reads TGTGCCAGCAGCCTTTCTCGGCAGGGTGGTGGGGAGACCCAGTACTTC. Translated: CASSLSRQGGGETQYF.

The table lists this clonotype with many counts. The library was built for alpha chains, so this beta chain is an off-target read and its size means little. This chain connects TRBV20-1 to TRBJ2-5; D remains ambiguous. The V gene's germline CDR1 is DFQATT and CDR2 SNEGSKA (reference sequence). V was trimmed by 0 bases and J by 7 bases, leaving 12 bases between them. CDR3 length: 13 amino acids. The CDR3 protein is CSARDPSGGTQYF. The CDR3 DNA reads TGCAGTGCTAGAGATCCCAGTGGTGGGACCCAGTACTTC.

This clonotype has at least ten counts. A library made for alpha chains picked up this beta chain off target, so its size means little. DNA for the CDR3: TGTGCCAGCTCACCGAGTGAGGAGCTGTTTTTT. The encoded protein is CASSPSEELFF. The chain employs TRBV18 and TRBJ2-2, with D unclear. Germline values: CDR1 KGHSH, CDR2 LQKENI. V lost 3 bases and J 10 bases, leaving 6 bases between the germline ends. This CDR3 region has 11 residues.

This clonotype was seen many times. Found in a library prepared for alpha chains, this beta chain is an off-target read, and its abundance has little meaning. The rearrangement uses TRBV25-1 and TRBJ2-1; possible D gene TRBD1, 6 bases. The CDR3 sequence is 14 residues long. Trimming left V 3 bases short and J 7 bases short, with 13 bases between. Germline V gives CDR1 MGHDK, CDR2 SYGVNS. The CDR3 sequence is CASSEWTALNEQFF. CDR3 sequence (DNA): TGTGCCAGCAGTGAGTGGACAGCCCTAAATGAGCAGTTCTTC.

This clonotype was found a few times. Since it is a stray read in a library aimed at alpha chains, this beta chain has a size that is not meaningful. J is TRBJ1-4 and V is TRBV28; perhaps TRBD1 as D (5 bases). CDR3 size: 15 residues. CDR1 and CDR2 from the germline V gene are MDHEN and SYDVKM. V lost 5 bases to trimming and J lost 2 bases, with 12 bases between them. DNA of the CDR3: TGTGCCAGCAGTAGGTCGGGGGGTACTAATGAAAAACTGTTTTTT. Encoded protein: CASSRSGGTNEKLFF.

This clonotype was recorded many times. This beta chain is an unintended read in a library built for alpha chains; its size means little. The chain couples TRBV7-8 to TRBJ1-3; no clear D gene. Deletions cut 1 base from V and 3 bases from J, with 19 bases between. The CDR3 consists of 18 residues. Germline CDR1 SGHVS, CDR2 FQNEAQ. CDR3 loop: CASSLEYWRRLGGNTIYF. CDR3 nucleotide sequence: TGTGCCAGCAGCTTAGAATACTGGCGCCGCCTGGGTGGAAACACCATATATTTT.

This clonotype is labeled large. This beta chain slipped into a library made for alpha chains as a stray read, so its size is not meaningful. The chain joins TRBV28 to TRBJ1-1; 7 nucleotides align to TRBD1. Germline loops: CDR1 MDHEN, CDR2 SYDVKM. The CDR3 spans 15 residues. Losses at the gene ends were 3 bases for V and 0 bases for J; bases not matched to a gene: 4. CDR3 amino acids: CASSFRGRLNTEAFF. CDR3 in DNA: TGTGCCAGCAGTTTCAGGGGGAGGTTGAACACTGAAGCTTTCTTT.

This clonotype has a count of ten or more. With the library built for alpha chains, this beta chain is off target and its frequency is not meaningful. The CDR3 sequence: CSARRSGGTEAFF. In DNA form, the CDR3 reads TGCAGTGCTAGGAGGTCAGGGGGGACTGAAGCTTTCTTT. This chain uses TRBV20-1 with TRBJ1-1; 7 bases are shared with TRBD1. V was pared by 3 bases and J by 5 bases, with 6 bases of the junction left unmatched. Germline V lookup: CDR1 DFQATT, CDR2 SNEGSKA (reference sequence). The CDR3 runs 13 residues.

Turning to this clonotype: The library was prepared for alpha chains; this beta chain is a stray read, so its frequency means little. The V and J genes are TRBV30 and TRBJ1-1; no clear D. Deletions cut 0 bases from V and 2 bases from J, with 10 bases between. Germline V gene data show CDR1 as GTSNPN and CDR2 as SVGIG (reference sequence). CDR3 length equals 14 residues. In nucleotides, the CDR3 is TGTGCCTGGAGTGTAACGGCAGTCAACACTGAAGCTTTCTTT. Translating it yields CAWSVTAVNTEAFF.

This clonotype was counted ten times or more. Since it is a stray read in a library aimed at alpha chains, this beta chain has a size that is not meaningful. The chain has TRBV12-3 or TRBV12-4 and TRBJ1-2, with 9 positions matching TRBD1. The CDR3 consists of 15 residues. With V trimmed by 6 bases and J by 4 bases, 9 bases remained unmatched. The CDR3 coding sequence is TGTGCCAGCAGCCCTTCCGGGACAGGGACCTATGGCTACACCTTC. Amino acids: CASSPSGTGTYGYTF.

This clonotype showed up many times. Since the library was made to target alpha chains, this beta chain is a stray read and its abundance is not meaningful. This chain links TRBV2 with TRBJ2-2; 7 positions match TRBD2. Germline trimming cut 8 bases from V and 2 bases from J; bases unmatched to any gene: 14. The CDR3 runs to 17 residues. Germline CDR1 reads SNHLY; CDR2 reads FYNNEI. DNA for the CDR3: TGTGCCAGCCGCAAGTCCCTCGGGACTACAAACACCGGGGAGCTGTTTTTT. The encoded protein is CASRKSLGTTNTGELFF.

This clonotype is classed as medium-sized (0.01 to 0.1%). Since it is a stray read in a library aimed at alpha chains, this beta chain has a size that is not meaningful. This chain links TRBV20-1 with TRBJ1-3; possibly TRBD1 for D (5 bases). Germline CDR1 and CDR2: DFQATT and SNEGSKA (reference sequence). The CDR3 length is 14 residues. Trimming removed 0 bases from V and 4 bases from J, with 10 bases in between. The DNA of the CDR3 is TGCAGTGCTAGAGAAACCAGGGCAGGAAACACCATATATTTT. Translating gives CSARETRAGNTIYF.

This clonotype is medium-sized by share. The size of this beta chain means little, since it is a stray read in a library made for alpha chains. This chain uses TRBV11-1 with TRBJ1-2, with 9 bases that match TRBD1. CDR1 and CDR2 from the germline V gene are SGHAT and FQDESV (reference sequence). V shed 3 bases and J 4 bases; nucleotides not matched to a gene: 3. This CDR3 has 14 amino acids. The CDR3, as DNA: TGTGCCAGCAGCTTGGGGACAGGGACCTATGGCTACACCTTC. Amino acid sequence: CASSLGTGTYGYTF.

This clonotype was observed many times. As an off-target read in a library built for alpha chains, this beta chain has a frequency of little significance. V gene TRBV2 combines with J gene TRBJ1-2; the D gene is possibly TRBD1 (5 bases). Germline V gene lookup returns CDR1 SNHLY and CDR2 FYNNEI. The V end was cut by 6 bases, the J end by 7 bases, with 12 bases between. The CDR3 totals 12 residues. DNA for the CDR3: TGTGCCAGCAGGGCCCTTGGGGCTGGCTACACCTTC. Protein: CASRALGAGYTF.

This clonotype was observed at least ten times. A library made for alpha chains picked up this beta chain off target, so its size means little. The chain employs TRBV27 and TRBJ2-1; the D gene could be TRBD1 or TRBD2 (6 bases each). Germline V gives CDR1 MNHEY, CDR2 SMNVEV (reference sequence). V was trimmed by 2 bases and J by 7 bases, leaving 18 bases between them. CDR3 length: 16 residues. The CDR3 DNA follows: TGTGCCAGCAGTTTAACACAGGGACTGGGTAAGAATGAGCAGTTCTTC. Translated: CASSLTQGLGKNEQFF.

This clonotype was observed at least ten times. This beta chain represents an off-target read in a library built for alpha chains; its size is of limited meaning. The chain couples TRBV4-1 to TRBJ1-2; D not certain. V shed 0 bases and J shed 8 bases, with 16 bases lying between them. Germline lookup yields CDR1 MGHRA and CDR2 YSYEKL. The CDR3 spans 15 residues. The DNA of the CDR3 is TGCGCCAGCAGCCAAGACAGGATCAACGCTTGGGGCTACACCTTC. It is translated as CASSQDRINAWGYTF.

There are a few counts of this clonotype. This beta chain lies outside the target of a library built for alpha chains; its clone size means little. The chain carries TRBV5-6 and TRBJ2-5, with TRBD2 identical over 13 bases. The germline gives CDR1 SGHDT, CDR2 YYEEEE. The CDR3 loop spans 18 amino acids. With 0 bases clipped from V and 5 bases from J, the junction kept 10 bases outside the gene matches. The CDR3: CASSLAGTSGIGGETQYF. The CDR3 region has the DNA TGTGCCAGCAGCTTGGCCGGGACTAGCGGGATAGGGGGTGAGACCCAGTACTTC.

This clonotype was observed at least ten times. This beta chain turned up in a library designed for alpha chains; as an off-target read, its abundance says little. The chain is built from TRBV6-5 and TRBJ1-5, with D possibly being TRBD1 (5 bases). V lost 2 bases and J lost 4, with 6 bases in between. The CDR3 has 13 residues. Per germline, CDR1 MNHEY and CDR2 SVGAGI. CDR3 protein: CASSYQGNQPQHF. The CDR3 DNA reads TGTGCCAGCAGTTACCAGGGAAATCAGCCCCAGCATTTT.

This clonotype was seen at least ten times. Within a library made for alpha chains, this beta chain is off target, and its count is uninformative. The V gene is TRBV28, the J gene TRBJ1-4; D unresolved. The V gene's germline CDR1 is MDHEN and CDR2 SYDVKM. Between the trimmed V and J ends, which lost 4 bases and 6 bases, there was a span of 12 bases. The length of the CDR3 is 14 residues. The CDR3 reads CASSSRRHYEKLFF. In DNA, the CDR3 is TGTGCCAGCAGTTCACGGAGGCATTATGAAAAACTGTTTTTT.

Turning to this clonotype: As an off-target read in a library built for alpha chains, this beta chain has a frequency of little significance. This chain uses TRBV6-5 with TRBJ2-7, with D tentatively TRBD1 (5 bases). The CDR3 extends over 14 amino acids. Germline V gives CDR1 MNHEY, CDR2 SVGAGI. Trimming left V 2 bases short and J 3 bases short, with 11 bases between. The CDR3 bases are TGTGCCAGCAGTTACGGGCAGGGTGTCTACGAGCAGTACTTC. Translation: CASSYGQGVYEQYF.

In its sample, this clonotype ranks as medium-sized. For a library built for alpha chains, this beta chain is a stray read; little rests on its size. The chain joins TRBV20-1 to TRBJ2-2; 7 positions agree with TRBD1. In germline, CDR1 is DFQATT, CDR2 SNEGSKA (reference sequence). The CDR3 length is 13 residues. J was trimmed by 4 bases and V by 6 bases; bases with no gene match: 5. CDR3 nucleotide sequence: TGCAGTGCACAGGGGCGAATCACCGGGGAGCTGTTTTTT. Its protein is CSAQGRITGELFF.

This clonotype was detected many times. This beta chain appears as a stray read in a library generated for alpha chains; its size is not informative. The chain carries TRBV7-8 and TRBJ2-2, with 9 bases aligning to TRBD1. This CDR3 has 17 residues. The J segment lost 5 bases and the V segment lost 5 bases, leaving 12 bases of the junction unmatched. Germline V lookup: CDR1 SGHVS, CDR2 FQNEAQ. CDR3 sequence reads: CASSQTPGQGRTGELFF. For the CDR3, the DNA is TGTGCCAGCAGCCAAACCCCGGGACAGGGAAGAACCGGGGAGCTGTTTTTT. The full variable domain, in which reference TRBV7-8 and TRBJ2-2 provide the parts outside the CDR3, is GAGVSQSPRYKVAKRGQDVALRCDPISGHVSLFWYQQALGQGPEFLTYFQNEAQLDKSGLPSDRFFAERPEGSVSTLKIQRTQQEDSAVYLCASSQTPGQGRTGELFFGEGSRLTVL.

This clonotype occurred many times. The size of this beta chain means little, since it is a stray read in a library made for alpha chains. The chain couples TRBV24-1 to TRBJ1-2; a possible D gene is TRBD1 (6 bases). Germline CDR1 KGHDR, CDR2 SFDVKD. The CDR3 covers 14 residues. Trimming removed 11 bases at V and 4 bases at J, with 19 bases between. CDR3 in amino acids: CAIIWGAYPYGYTF. CDR3 DNA sequence: TGTGCCATCATTTGGGGGGCGTACCCCTATGGCTACACCTTC.

This clonotype was seen repeatedly, ten times or more. This beta chain appears as a stray read in a library generated for alpha chains; its size is not informative. The V call is TRBV5-1, the J call TRBJ1-2, with D hard to call. The CDR3 loop spans 15 amino acids. The V gene lost 1 base and the J gene lost 4 bases, with 14 bases spanning the gap. Germline V gene lookup returns CDR1 SGHRS and CDR2 YFSETQ. CDR3 nucleotides: TGCGCCAGCAGCTTGCTTTCGGCAGAGAGCTATGGCTACACCTTC. This sequence encodes CASSLLSAESYGYTF.

This clonotype was seen at least ten times. This beta chain is an unintended read in a library built for alpha chains; its size means little. The chain employs TRBV10-3 and TRBJ1-1; the match to TRBD1 covers 8 bases. With 11 bases clipped from V and 3 bases from J, the junction kept 11 bases outside the gene matches. The CDR3 is made up of 14 amino acids. Germline CDR1 is ENHRY and CDR2 is SYGVKD. CDR3: CAVGRTGFDTEAFF. The CDR3 DNA reads TGTGCCGTCGGACGGACAGGGTTCGACACTGAAGCTTTCTTT.

In its sample, this clonotype was seen many times. Since the library was made to target alpha chains, this beta chain is a stray read and its abundance is not meaningful. This rearrangement joins TRBV20-1 to TRBJ1-1, with TRBD1 matching 7 bases. After removal of 0 bases from V and 5 bases from J, the junction contained 12 bases not matched to a gene. The CDR3 is 16 residues long. Per the germline V gene, CDR1 is DFQATT and CDR2 is SNEGSKA (reference sequence). Here the CDR3 reads CSARDRGWRGLTEAFF. CDR3 DNA: TGCAGTGCTAGAGATAGGGGGTGGAGGGGGCTTACTGAAGCTTTCTTT.

In its sample, this clonotype ranks as medium-sized (0.01 to 0.1%). This beta chain appears as a stray read in a library generated for alpha chains; its size is not informative. The V gene is TRBV20-1, the J gene TRBJ2-5; possible D gene TRBD2, 7 bases. Trimming left V 5 bases short and J 3 bases short, with 16 bases between. Germline V gene data show CDR1 as DFQATT and CDR2 as SNEGSKA (reference sequence). CDR3 size: 14 residues. Here the CDR3 reads CSAGGGLAEETQYF. The DNA of the CDR3 is TGCAGTGCTGGGGGGGGGCTAGCCGAAGAGACCCAGTACTTC.

This clonotype showed up many times. This beta chain is a stray sequence in a library constructed for alpha chains; its clone size is not meaningful. This chain uses TRBV6-1 with TRBJ2-2; a possible D gene is TRBD1 (5 bases). Germline values: CDR1 MNHNS, CDR2 SASEGT. The length of the CDR3 is 15 residues. Trimming shortened V by 1 base and J by 3 bases, and 9 bases separated the two germline ends. In nucleotides, the CDR3 is TGTGCCAGCAGTGAAGGCAGGGCCGACACCGGGGAGCTGTTTTTT. Its protein product is CASSEGRADTGELFF.

At least ten counts were recorded for this clonotype. A library prepared for alpha chains yielded this beta chain as an off-target read; its size is of little meaning. The chain employs TRBV2 and TRBJ2-6, with 7 bases identical to TRBD1. V shed 7 bases and J 4 bases; nucleotides not matched to a gene: 4. The CDR3 is made up of 14 amino acids. The germline gives CDR1 SNHLY, CDR2 FYNNEI. CDR3 coding DNA: TGTGCCAGCATCACAGGGGCAGGGGCCAACGTCCTGACTTTC. It yields the protein CASITGAGANVLTF. The full variable domain, its missing parts supplied by reference TRBV2 and TRBJ2-6, is EPEVTQTPSHQVTQMGQEVILRCVPISNHLYFYWYRQILGQKVEFLVSFYNNEISEKSEIFDDQFSVERPDGSNFTLKIRSTKLEDSAMYFCASITGAGANVLTFGAGSRLTVL.